A single sample gave rise to the 26 T cell receptor beta chains below, sequenced in a study of T cell responses to AZD1222 COVID-19 vaccine (dated by TCRdb to the early 2020s). The library came from the immunoSEQ multiplex PCR assay. TCRdb mirrors the immuneACCESS table, restricted to in-frame sequences. Some clones are absent from its copies; in checked studies, under half trace to an unresolved V gene, and the reason for the others is unknown. This sample comprises roughly 60,000 clones, roughly 80% of them detected only once. The biggest ten clones account for roughly 3.5% of the sample. The time point label, read with the paper, signifies: about 28 days (+/-7) after the second vaccine dose. The source was peripheral blood, collected 28 days after the second AZD1222 dose. These receptors all come from an adult who received the AZD1222 COVID-19 vaccine.

The CDR3: CASSLDSGGAFFGEQYF. The DNA for the CDR3 is TGTGCCAGCAGCTTAGATAGCGGGGGCGCCTTCTTTGGCGAGCAGTACTTC. The V and J genes are TRBV11-2 and TRBJ2-7, with 9 bases lining up with TRBD2. The CDR3 consists of 17 residues. The ends lost 0 bases at V and 6 bases at J; junction bases unmatched: 12. In germline, CDR1 is SGHAT, CDR2 FQNNGV.

The chain is built from TRBV19 and TRBJ2-1; D not certain. Trimming stripped 2 bases from V and 2 bases from J, with 13 bases between. Germline CDR1 is LNHDA and CDR2 is SQIVND (reference sequence). The CDR3 spans 16 residues. The CDR3 loop is CASSIRPRSPYNEQFF. The CDR3 region has the DNA TGTGCCAGTAGTATACGTCCTAGGTCCCCCTACAATGAGCAGTTCTTC.

The chain has TRBV19 and TRBJ1-2, with TRBD1 matching over 9 bases. The CDR3 runs 13 residues. The V and J ends lost 6 bases and 7 bases, in that order; junction bases with no gene match: 6. Germline-derived CDR1 and CDR2 are LNHDA and SQIVND (reference sequence). CDR3 nucleotide sequence: TGTGCCAGTAGCCGGGGACAGGGTGCTGGCTACACCTTC. Amino acids: CASSRGQGAGYTF.

The chain has TRBV9 and TRBJ2-5; tentative D call: TRBD2 (6 bases). V dropped 0 bases and J dropped 3 bases, with 12 bases sitting between them. Germline lookup yields CDR1 SGDLS and CDR2 YYNGEE. This CDR3 has 15 amino acids. The DNA for the CDR3 is TGTGCCAGCAGCGTAGGCGGGGCCAATGAAGAGACCCAGTACTTC. The encoded protein is CASSVGGANEETQYF.

CDR3 nucleotides: TGTGCCAGCAGCGGGCATTCAAGGGACATTGCAGATACGCAGTATTTT. It is translated as CASSGHSRDIADTQYF. The genes are TRBV21-1 and TRBJ2-3; no DNA check was done on the table's D call, TRBD1. TRBV21-1 is noted as a pseudogene. This CDR3 comprises 16 residues.

The chain is built from TRBV3-1 (or the pseudogene TRBV3-2) and TRBJ2-3; 10 nucleotides align to TRBD2. CDR3 length: 16 amino acids. Germline CDR1 and CDR2: LGHDT and YNNKEL (reference sequence). Unmatched junction bases numbered 10, after V lost 3 bases and J lost 7 bases. CDR3 sequence (DNA): TGTGCCAGCAGCCACTATAGCGGGGGGACGGTAAATACGCAGTATTTT. Protein: CASSHYSGGTVNTQYF.

This chain joins TRBV11-3 and TRBJ2-7; 11 positions match TRBD1. Germline CDR1 SGHNT, CDR2 YENEEA. V was pared by 6 bases and J by 2 bases, with 3 bases of the junction left unmatched. The CDR3 extends over 14 amino acids. CDR3 protein: CASRPGQGAYEQYF. DNA for the CDR3: TGTGCCAGCAGACCGGGACAGGGGGCCTACGAGCAGTACTTC.

By share, this clone ranks as medium-sized (0.01 to 0.1%). The V call is TRBV28, the J call TRBJ2-7, with TRBD1 matching 7 bases. This CDR3 spans 13 amino acids. Trimming removed 8 bases from V and 4 bases from J; junction bases left unmatched: 8. CDR1 and CDR2 (germline): MDHEN, SYDVKM. The chain's CDR3 is CASLQGQTYEQYF. In nucleotides, the CDR3 is TGTGCCAGCCTACAGGGACAGACGTACGAGCAGTACTTC.

The chain employs TRBV3-1 (or the pseudogene TRBV3-2) and TRBJ2-5, with 8 bases identical to TRBD1. The CDR3 totals 13 residues. J lost 7 bases, V lost 9 bases, and 10 bases had no gene match. Germline assignment: CDR1 LGHDT and CDR2 YNNKEL (reference sequence). Written as DNA, the CDR3 is TGTGCCAGTAAGACAGGGGTCGAAGGGACCCAGTACTTC. Encoded protein: CASKTGVEGTQYF.

The CDR3: CASSHRTGVGLEQYF. CDR3 in DNA: TGTGCCAGCAGCCACCGGACAGGGGTGGGACTCGAGCAGTACTTC. This rearrangement joins TRBV5-6 to TRBJ2-7; 9 bases align to TRBD1. The CDR3 has 15 residues. V shed 4 bases, J shed 6 bases, and the junction held 11 bases outside the gene matches. Germline CDR1 reads SGHDT; CDR2 reads YYEEEE. Complete variable domain (other parts from reference TRBV5-6 and TRBJ2-7): DAGVTQSPTHLIKTRGQQVTLRCSPKSGHDTVSWYQQALGQGPQFIFQYYEEEERQRGNFPDRFSGHQFPNYSSELNVNALLLGDSALYLCASSHRTGVGLEQYFGPGTRLTVT.

This clone came up once. V usage is TRBV28 and J usage is TRBJ1-2; D may be TRBD1 (5 bases). With 5 bases removed from V and 0 bases from J, the gap between germline ends came to 7 bases. The CDR3 is made up of 13 amino acids. Germline V gene data show CDR1 as MDHEN and CDR2 as SYDVKM. The CDR3 sequence is CASSTGSNYGYTF. CDR3 nucleotide sequence: TGTGCCAGCAGTACAGGTTCTAACTATGGCTACACCTTC.

The rearrangement uses TRBV11-3 and TRBJ2-7, with TRBD2 matching over 9 bases. CDR1 and CDR2 from the germline V gene are SGHNT and YENEEA. The CDR3 loop spans 14 amino acids. V gave up 5 bases and J gave up 9 bases; unmatched junction bases: 11. In DNA, the CDR3 is TGTGCCAGCAGCATCCCCGGGACTAGCTCCCGGCAGTACTTC. Translated, it gives CASSIPGTSSRQYF.

A single count supports this clone. This rearrangement joins TRBV3-1 (or the pseudogene TRBV3-2) to TRBJ2-5, with D maybe TRBD2 (6 bases). There are 14 residues in the CDR3. The ends were cut back, 4 bases at V and 3 bases at J, with 12 bases in the middle. The germline V gene encodes CDR1 LGHDT and CDR2 YNNKEL (reference sequence). The CDR3 spells CASSPAGTEETQYF. CDR3 DNA: TGTGCCAGCAGCCCGGCGGGGACCGAAGAGACCCAGTACTTC.

The chain links TRBV11-3 to TRBJ2-6; D possibly corresponds to TRBD1 (6 bases). V was trimmed by 0 bases and J by 0 bases, leaving 12 bases between them. The CDR3 spans 18 residues. CDR1 and CDR2 (germline): SGHNT, YENEEA. This CDR3 reads CASSLDRGFGSGANVLTF. The CDR3 coding sequence is TGTGCCAGCAGCTTAGATAGGGGGTTTGGCTCTGGGGCCAACGTCCTGACTTTC.

This chain links TRBV28 with TRBJ1-1; 12 nucleotides line up with TRBD1. The germline gives CDR1 MDHEN, CDR2 SYDVKM. Germline trimming cut 3 bases from V and 1 base from J; bases unmatched to any gene: 3. The CDR3 has 16 residues. In nucleotides, the CDR3 is TGTGCCAGCAGTTTGGGACAGGGGGCGCCGAACACTGAAGCTTTCTTT. It translates to CASSLGQGAPNTEAFF.

V usage is TRBV5-1 and J usage is TRBJ2-2; 8 bases are shared with TRBD2. This CDR3 spans 14 amino acids. Germline V gives CDR1 SGHRS, CDR2 YFSETQ. V lost 7 bases to trimming and J lost 5 bases; unmatched junction nucleotides: 7. In DNA, the CDR3 is TGCGCCAGCGTCGGGGGGGCCGAAACCGGGGAGCTGTTTTTT. It codes for CASVGGAETGELFF.

The chain has TRBV5-8 and TRBJ2-6; maybe TRBD2 (6 bases). The germline gives CDR1 SGHTS, CDR2 YDEGEE. V was pared by 4 bases and J by 0 bases, with 14 bases between. The CDR3 is 17 amino acids. For the CDR3, the DNA is TGTGCCAGCAGCCCGGGACTGGACCACTCTGGGGCCAACGTCCTGACTTTC. This sequence encodes CASSPGLDHSGANVLTF.

The chain uses TRBV7-9 and TRBJ1-1; 7 bases line up with TRBD1. The CDR3 totals 14 residues. V trimming: 3 bases; J trimming: 4 bases; junction bases outside the gene matches: 5. Germline V gene sequence: CDR1 SEHNR, CDR2 FQNEAQ (reference sequence). Here the CDR3 reads CASSLDRRSTEAFF. CDR3 DNA sequence: TGTGCCAGCAGCTTGGACAGGAGGAGCACTGAAGCTTTCTTT.

The V and J genes are TRBV5-1 and TRBJ1-1, with D possibly being TRBD1 (6 bases). The V gene lost 2 bases and the J gene lost 6 bases, with 8 bases spanning the gap. The length of the CDR3 is 12 residues. The V gene's germline CDR1 is SGHRS and CDR2 YFSETQ. For the CDR3, the DNA is TGCGCCAGCAGCTTTGAGGGGGCTGAAGCTTTCTTT. This sequence encodes CASSFEGAEAFF.

This clone came up a few times. The V call is TRBV21-1, the J call TRBJ1-2; TRBD1 was called by the table and not checked on the DNA. TRBV21-1 is a known pseudogene. The length of the CDR3 is 13 residues. The CDR3 region has the DNA TGTGCCACCCTTCTACAGGGAAACTATGGCTACACCTTC. It yields the protein CATLLQGNYGYTF.

V gene TRBV6-5 combines with J gene TRBJ2-7; D unclear. CDR1 is MNHEY, CDR2 SVGAGI, per germline. V was shortened by 5 bases and J by 0 bases, with 11 bases between the two germline ends. The CDR3 covers 14 residues. The CDR3 DNA reads TGTGCCAGCAGTCTCTTAAAGGGCTCCTACGAGCAGTACTTC. Residues: CASSLLKGSYEQYF.

The chain carries TRBV6-5 and TRBJ2-6, with no clear D. The germline CDR1 and CDR2 sequences are MNHEY and SVGAGI. This CDR3 has 13 amino acids. Trimming cost V 10 bases and J 2 bases, with 9 bases left between them. For the CDR3, the DNA is TGTGCCACCAAACCTACTGGGGCCAACGTCCTGACTTTC. It specifies CATKPTGANVLTF.

The chain carries TRBV19 and TRBJ1-4; 9 nucleotides match TRBD1. The CDR3 covers 18 residues. Germline V gene lookup returns CDR1 LNHDA and CDR2 SQIVND (reference sequence). The V and J ends lost 5 bases and 4 bases, in that order; junction bases with no gene match: 14. For the CDR3, the DNA is TGTGCCAGTAGTGTGCCAACAGGGGGCGAGATTTATAATGAAAAACTGTTTTTT. It encodes CASSVPTGGEIYNEKLFF. Complete variable domain (other parts from reference TRBV19 and TRBJ1-4): DGGITQSPKYLFRKEGQNVTLSCEQNLNHDAMYWYRQDPGQGLRLIYYSQIVNDFQKGDIAEGYSVSREKKESFPLTVTSAQKNPTAFYLCASSVPTGGEIYNEKLFFGSGTQLSVL.

The chain is built from TRBV18 and TRBJ1-1; perhaps TRBD1 as D (5 bases). This CDR3 has 17 residues. With 3 bases removed from V and 1 base from J, the gap between germline ends came to 18 bases. The germline V gene has CDR1 KGHSH and CDR2 LQKENI. This CDR3 reads CASSPGQRGPSNTEAFF. CDR3 in DNA: TGTGCCAGCTCACCGGGGCAGCGCGGACCCTCGAACACTGAAGCTTTCTTT.

Only a few counts were recorded for this clone. J is TRBJ2-4 and V is TRBV11-2; tentatively, D is TRBD1 or TRBD2 (5 bases each). V lost 1 base, J lost 12 bases, and 7 bases lay in between. Germline V gene sequence: CDR1 SGHAT, CDR2 FQNNGV. The CDR3 sequence is 11 residues long. CDR3 in amino acids: CASSLGGTQYF. CDR3 in DNA: TGTGCCAGCAGCTTAGGGGGGACTCAGTACTTC.

The CDR3 protein is CASSPLTNTGELFF. CDR3 nucleotide sequence: TGTGCCAGCAGCCCCTTAACGAACACCGGGGAGCTGTTTTTT. The rearrangement links TRBV3-1 (or the pseudogene TRBV3-2) to TRBJ2-2; D ambiguous. Trimming left V 4 bases short and J 0 bases short, with 6 bases between. Germline loops: CDR1 LGHDT, CDR2 YNNKEL (reference sequence). The CDR3 consists of 14 residues.